This is a list of T cell receptor beta chains from one sample in a study of sequential checkpoint blockade in melanoma. The protocol was immunoSEQ multiplex PCR, while the TCRdb copy is restricted to in-frame clones and leaves out a portion. The sample consists of around 10,000 clones, more than 25% of them appearing once. Source: tumor tissue (inferred from file names), taken from a patient given nivolumab and ipilimumab in sequence. The receptors originated from a human donor with melanoma. CDR3s include the opening cysteine and the closing phenylalanine or tryptophan. D genes are given only for firm matches. Clone size is stated in some rows and not others, as once, few, many or a class when expanded.

abundance: few
len: 14
d_gene: NA
v_gene: TRBV11-3
j_gene: TRBJ1-1
CDR3aa: CASSRLGGFSEAFF
CDR3nt: TGTGCCAGCAGCCGGCTGGGGGGGTTCTCTGAAGCTTTCTTT

abundance: NA
len: 15
d_gene: NA
v_gene: TRBV14
j_gene: TRBJ2-7
CDR3aa: CASSQTWGASKKQYF
CDR3nt: TGTGCCAGCAGCCAAACGTGGGGAGCGTCGAAAAAGCAGTACTTC

abundance: large
len: 14
d_gene: NA
v_gene: TRBV4-1
j_gene: TRBJ1-1
CDR3aa: CASSQTNMNTEAFF
CDR3nt: TGCGCCAGCAGCCAAACCAACATGAACACTGAAGCTTTCTTT

abundance: NA
len: 14
d_gene: NA
v_gene: TRBV18
j_gene: TRBJ1-1
CDR3aa: CASSQRETRTEAFF
CDR3nt: TGTGCCAGCTCGCAAAGGGAAACCCGCACTGAAGCTTTCTTT

abundance: NA
len: 16
d_gene: NA
v_gene: TRBV19
j_gene: TRBJ2-2
CDR3aa: CASRPTGAPGTGELFF
CDR3nt: TGTGCCAGTAGACCTACAGGAGCCCCGGGGACCGGGGAGCTGTTTTTT

abundance: NA
len: 15
d_gene: TRBD1
v_gene: TRBV11-3
j_gene: TRBJ1-2
CDR3aa: CASSSDKQGNYGYTF
CDR3nt: TGTGCCAGCAGCTCCGACAAACAGGGGAACTATGGCTACACCTTC

abundance: few
len: 13
d_gene: NA
v_gene: TRBV23-1
j_gene: TRBJ2-1
CDR3aa: CASSRTEYNEQFF
CDR3nt: TGCGCCAGCAGCCGCACGGAGTACAATGAGCAGTTCTTC

abundance: NA
len: 13
d_gene: NA
v_gene: TRBV7-2
j_gene: TRBJ1-1
CDR3aa: CASSLAGDTEAFF
CDR3nt: TGTGCCAGCAGCTTAGCTGGGGACACTGAAGCTTTCTTT

abundance: NA
len: 16
d_gene: TRBD1
v_gene: TRBV11-3
j_gene: TRBJ1-1
CDR3aa: CASSPVQGARGTEAFF
CDR3nt: TGTGCCAGCAGCCCGGTACAGGGGGCGCGCGGCACTGAAGCTTTCTTT

abundance: NA
len: 15
d_gene: NA
v_gene: TRBV6-8
j_gene: TRBJ2-5
CDR3aa: CASSYDRDIQETQYF
CDR3nt: TGTGCCAGCAGTTACGACCGGGACATTCAAGAGACCCAGTACTTC